This entry lists 17 T cell receptor beta chains sequenced from one sample in a study of beta chain features in type 1 diabetes. The whole isolated RNA underwent reverse transcription, so sequencing captured expressed TCRB transcripts. The assay was immunoSEQ multiplex PCR, and TCRdb's table has in-frame clones only and misses some. There are under 900,000 clones in the sample; roughly a sixth occur only once, and around 0.02% lies in the top ten. The sample was naive CD4+ T cells from blood. The origin of the receptors is a woman between 18 and 30 years old in good health.

This chain connects TRBV5-1 to TRBJ2-7; 8 bases agree with TRBD2. Looked up from germline, CDR1 is SGHRS and CDR2 is YFSETQ. V shed 2 bases and J 9 bases; nucleotides not matched to a gene: 10. The CDR3 contains 14 residues. The CDR3 spells CASSLSGSDLVQYF. The CDR3 nucleotides are TGCGCCAGCAGCTTAAGCGGGAGCGACTTGGTGCAGTACTTC.

This clone was observed a few times. This sequence joins TRBV5-4 and TRBJ2-5; no reliable D call. CDR1 and CDR2 from the germline V gene are SGHNT and YYREEE (reference sequence). This CDR3 comprises 13 residues. Trimming removed 0 bases at V and 3 bases at J, with 6 bases between. CDR3 in DNA: TGTGCCAGCAGCTTGGGAACGGAAGAGACCCAGTACTTC. Amino acid sequence: CASSLGTEETQYF.

This clone came up a few times. The V and J genes are TRBV7-3 and TRBJ2-3; 8 nucleotides align to TRBD2. The CDR3 covers 15 residues. Germline CDR1 is SGHTA and CDR2 is FQGTGA. The V and J ends lost 6 bases and 1 base, in that order; junction bases with no gene match: 6. Here the CDR3 DNA reads TGTGCCAGCAGTTCGACTAGCGACCGCACAGATACGCAGTATTTT. It codes for CASSSTSDRTDTQYF.

This clone was found a few times. CDR3 amino acids: CASSQAPGEQYF. CDR3 coding DNA: TGTGCCAGCAGCCAAGCCCCAGGCGAGCAGTACTTC. The V gene is TRBV7-2, the J gene TRBJ2-5; D gene unclear. The J call may be wrong; the DNA end is better matched by TRBJ2-7. Germline values: CDR1 SGHTA, CDR2 FQGNSA. This CDR3 contains 12 residues.

This rearrangement joins TRBV7-2 to TRBJ1-1; D call uncertain. Trimming stripped 5 bases from V and 6 bases from J, with 19 bases between. The germline V gene has CDR1 SGHTA and CDR2 FQGNSA. The CDR3 spans 15 residues. The CDR3 sequence: CASSLIGNKWAEAFF. The CDR3 nucleotides read TGTGCCAGCAGCCTTATCGGAAATAAGTGGGCTGAAGCTTTCTTT.

This clone was counted only a few times. The chain joins TRBV23-1 to TRBJ2-5; D is perhaps TRBD1 or TRBD2 (5 bases each). TRBV23-1 is assigned to the ORF class and has an uncertain function. Trimming took 8 bases from V and 2 from J, leaving 9 bases between them. This CDR3 contains 12 residues. The CDR3: CASSGAQETQYF. The DNA of the CDR3 is TGCGCCAGCTCCGGGGCTCAAGAGACCCAGTACTTC.

The table lists this clone with a few counts. This chain connects TRBV5-1 to TRBJ2-5, with 7 bases lining up with TRBD2. Germline trimming cut 3 bases from V and 2 bases from J; bases unmatched to any gene: 4. CDR1 SGHRS and CDR2 YFSETQ come from the germline V gene. This CDR3 has 14 amino acids. The CDR3 loop reads CASSSGGRQETQYF. CDR3 nucleotides: TGCGCCAGCAGCTCGGGGGGAAGACAAGAGACCCAGTACTTC.

The sample holds a few counts of this clone. CDR3 protein: CASSQVRGKQFF. The CDR3 bases are TGTGCCAGCAGCCAAGTAAGGGGTAAGCAGTTCTTC. The J gene is TRBJ2-1, the V gene TRBV14; D is perhaps TRBD1 (5 bases). The germline V gene has CDR1 SGHDN and CDR2 FVKESK. V was trimmed by 1 base and J by 11 bases, leaving 9 bases between them. The length of the CDR3 is 12 residues.

This clone has more than one count but fewer than ten. The J gene is TRBJ2-3, the V gene TRBV4-3, with 9 positions matching TRBD2. The CDR3 is 16 residues long. Germline loops: CDR1 LGHNA, CDR2 YSLEER. J was trimmed by 2 bases and V by 2 bases; bases with no gene match: 5. Here the CDR3 reads CASSQRLAEYTDTQYF. In nucleotides, the CDR3 is TGCGCCAGCAGCCAAAGACTAGCGGAGTACACAGATACGCAGTATTTT.

This clone was seen only a few times. This sequence joins TRBV11-2 and TRBJ2-7; D not resolved. V was clipped by 3 bases and J by 8 bases, with 14 bases between them. CDR1 and CDR2 from the germline V gene are SGHAT and FQNNGV. This CDR3 is built from 13 residues. The chain's CDR3 is CASSFHYRYQQYF. As DNA, the CDR3 is TGTGCCAGCAGCTTCCATTACCGGTACCAGCAGTACTTC.

This clone was seen only a few times. V usage is TRBV14 and J usage is TRBJ2-1; either TRBD1 or TRBD2 may fit D (5 bases each). CDR3 length: 16 residues. Germline V gene data show CDR1 as SGHDN and CDR2 as FVKESK. V lost 5 bases and J lost 0, with 14 bases in between. Here the CDR3 DNA reads TGTGCCAGCAGCAAAGGGGACCTGAGCTCCTACAATGAGCAGTTCTTC. Its protein product is CASSKGDLSSYNEQFF. The full variable domain, with the rest looked up from reference TRBV14 and TRBJ2-1, is EAGVTQFPSHSVIEKGQTVTLRCDPISGHDNLYWYRRVMGKEIKFLLHFVKESKQDESGMPNNRFLAERTGGTYSTLKVQPAELEDSGVYFCASSKGDLSSYNEQFFGPGTRLTVL.

This clone has only a few counts. This chain uses TRBV27 with TRBJ2-3, with 10 positions matching TRBD2. V lost 3 bases, J lost 3 bases, and 12 bases stayed unmatched. This CDR3 has 18 residues. CDR1 is MNHEY and CDR2 is SMNVEV in the germline V gene (reference sequence). The CDR3 coding sequence is TGTGCCAGCAGTTTTCGCCCCATGTCTAGCGGGAGAACAGATACGCAGTATTTT. Translating gives CASSFRPMSSGRTDTQYF.

Details on this clone: The same CDR3 arises from other DNA sequences in this sample as well. The CDR3 protein is CSARDNYEQYF. The CDR3 bases are TGCAGTGCTAGAGACAACTACGAGCAGTACTTC. This chain connects TRBV20-1 to TRBJ2-7; no clear D gene. The CDR3 length is 11 residues. The germline V gene encodes CDR1 DFQATT and CDR2 SNEGSKA (reference sequence). The V end was cut by 0 bases, the J end by 3 bases, with 3 bases between.

This clone was counted a few times. This rearrangement joins TRBV2 to TRBJ1-4; a possible D gene is TRBD1 (6 bases). V was pared by 6 bases and J by 3 bases, with 11 bases between. The CDR3 consists of 14 residues. The germline V gene has CDR1 SNHLY and CDR2 FYNNEI. CDR3 sequence (DNA): TGTGCCAGCAGAAAGACAGGCGCTAATGAAAAACTGTTTTTT. Translating gives CASRKTGANEKLFF. Complete variable domain (other parts from reference TRBV2 and TRBJ1-4): EPEVTQTPSHQVTQMGQEVILRCVPISNHLYFYWYRQILGQKVEFLVSFYNNEISEKSEIFDDQFSVERPDGSNFTLKIRSTKLEDSAMYFCASRKTGANEKLFFGSGTQLSVL.

The rearrangement links TRBV27 to TRBJ2-2; TRBD1 matches at 9 bases. The CDR3 extends over 16 amino acids. The trim removed 5 bases at V and 2 bases at J, leaving 6 bases unmatched. Per the germline V gene, CDR1 is MNHEY and CDR2 is SMNVEV (reference sequence). The CDR3 DNA reads TGTGCCAGCAGTCCTCACAGGGGGCGCAACACCGGGGAGCTGTTTTTT. Translated, it gives CASSPHRGRNTGELFF.

The V call is TRBV6-6, the J call TRBJ2-5, with D tentatively TRBD2 (6 bases). Germline CDR1 reads MNHNY; CDR2 reads SVGAGI (reference sequence). The CDR3 consists of 14 residues. V lost 4 bases to trimming and J lost 2 bases, with 11 bases between them. CDR3 amino acids: CASSWTGGQETQYF. The CDR3 DNA is TGTGCCAGCAGTTGGACCGGAGGGCAAGAGACCCAGTACTTC.

The chain has TRBV15 and TRBJ1-5; D perhaps matches TRBD1 (5 bases). This CDR3 spans 12 amino acids. V was trimmed by 0 bases and J by 12 bases, leaving 9 bases between them. Germline CDR1 and CDR2: LNHNV and YYDKDF (reference sequence). The CDR3 region is CATSRDHGGQHF. The CDR3 bases are TGTGCCACCAGCAGAGATCACGGGGGCCAGCATTTT.